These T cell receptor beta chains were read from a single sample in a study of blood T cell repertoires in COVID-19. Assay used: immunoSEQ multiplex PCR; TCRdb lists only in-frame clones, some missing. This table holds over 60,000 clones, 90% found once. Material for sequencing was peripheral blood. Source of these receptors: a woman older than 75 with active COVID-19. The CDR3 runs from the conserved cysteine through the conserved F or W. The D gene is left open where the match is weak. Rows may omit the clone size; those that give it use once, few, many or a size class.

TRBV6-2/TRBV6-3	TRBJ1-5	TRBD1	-	TGTGCCAGCAGTCTACGACAGGGAAGTCAGCCCCAGCATTTT	CASSLRQGSQPQHF
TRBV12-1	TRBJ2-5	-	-	TGTGCCAGCAGCTCCGAGGTCAAAGAGACCCAGTACTTC	CASSSEVKETQYF
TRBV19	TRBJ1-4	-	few	TGTGCCAGTAGTCGACAGTCAACTAATGAAAAACTGTTTTTT	CASSRQSTNEKLFF
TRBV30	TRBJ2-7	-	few	TGTGCCTGGATGTCTTGGAGGGGCCTTTCCTACGAGCAGTACTTC	CAWMSWRGLSYEQYF
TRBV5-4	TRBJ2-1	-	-	TGTGCCAGCAGCTATTTAGGCGGGACCAATGAGCAGTTCTTC	CASSYLGGTNEQFF
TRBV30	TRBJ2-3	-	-	TGTGCCTGGAGTGTGGGCTCAAATACGCAGTATTTT	CAWSVGSNTQYF
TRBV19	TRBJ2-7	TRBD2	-	TGTGCCAGTAGTAGGGGACTAGCGGGACGCAACTCCTACGAGCAGTACTTC	CASSRGLAGRNSYEQYF
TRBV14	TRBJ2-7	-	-	TGTGCCAGGGGGTTGAATGTCCGGACACAATCATACGAGCAGTACTTC	CARGLNVRTQSYEQYF
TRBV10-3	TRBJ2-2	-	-	TGTGCCATCAGTGCGGCGGCCGGTGGGACCGGGGAGCTGTTTTTT	CAISAAAGGTGELFF
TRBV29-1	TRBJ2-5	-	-	TGCAGCTACGGGTTTCGGGAGACCCAGTACTTC	CSYGFRETQYF
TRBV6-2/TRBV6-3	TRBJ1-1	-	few	TGTGCCAGCAGTTACCTCGGGGACACTGAAGCTTTCTTT	CASSYLGDTEAFF
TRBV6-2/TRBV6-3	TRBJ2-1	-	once	TGTGCCAGCAGTTACGAAGGCCACGGGGCCTACAATGAGCAGTTCTTC	CASSYEGHGAYNEQFF
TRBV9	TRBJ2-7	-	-	TGTGCCAGCAGCGTAGTCGGACTGGGGGACTCCGAGCAGTACTTC	CASSVVGLGDSEQYF
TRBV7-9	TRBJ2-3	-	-	TGTGCCAGCAGCTCCAGGGATACGCAGTATTTT	CASSSRDTQYF
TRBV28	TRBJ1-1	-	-	TGTGCCAGCAGCTGGGGGGGGATGAACACTGAAGCTTTCTTT	CASSWGGMNTEAFF
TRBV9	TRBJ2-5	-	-	TGTGCCAGCAGCCCTCACACCAAAGAGACCCAGTACTTC	CASSPHTKETQYF
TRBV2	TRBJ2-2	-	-	TGTGCCAGCAGTCTGGAGGGACCGAACACCGGGGAGCTGTTTTTT	CASSLEGPNTGELFF
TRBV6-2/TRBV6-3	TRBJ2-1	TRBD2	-	TGTGCCAGCAGTTACTCGCCCCCTAGCGGGATTTACAATGAGCAGTTCTTC	CASSYSPPSGIYNEQFF
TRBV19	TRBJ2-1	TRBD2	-	TGTGCCAGTAGTTCGCGGGACTATTATGATCTCAATGAGCAGTTCTTC	CASSSRDYYDLNEQFF
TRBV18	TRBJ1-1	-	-	TGTGCCAGCTCACCGCCGAGTGCGGCCACTGAAGCTTTCTTT	CASSPPSAATEAFF
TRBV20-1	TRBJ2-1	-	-	TGCAGTGCTAGTTGGGCAGGGGTTGGGTCCTACAATGAGCAGTTCTTC	CSASWAGVGSYNEQFF
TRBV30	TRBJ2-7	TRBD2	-	TGTGCCTGGAGTGCTCTCTACCAGGGCGGGAGAACCTACGAGCAGTACTTC	CAWSALYQGGRTYEQYF
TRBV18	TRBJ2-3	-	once	TGTGCCAGCTCACCTCTCCAGGAACGCACAGATACGCAGTATTTT	CASSPLQERTDTQYF
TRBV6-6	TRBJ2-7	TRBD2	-	TGTGCCAGCACCTCCGGGGAGGGGATATATGAGCAGTACTTC	CASTSGEGIYEQYF
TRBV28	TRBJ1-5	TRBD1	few	TGTGCCAGCAGTTTGGGCAGGGGGTCTGGGAGCAATCAGCCCCAGCATTTT	CASSLGRGSGSNQPQHF
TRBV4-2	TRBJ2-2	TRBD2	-	TGTGCCAGCAGCCAAGATAGCGGGAGGGCGGTCACCGGGGAGCTGTTTTTT	CASSQDSGRAVTGELFF
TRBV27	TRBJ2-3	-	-	TGTGCCAGCAGTTTAGGGGCTCTCACAGATACGCAGTATTTT	CASSLGALTDTQYF
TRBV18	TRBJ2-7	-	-	TGTGCCAGCTCACCCGACAGAACCTACGAGCAGTACTTC	CASSPDRTYEQYF
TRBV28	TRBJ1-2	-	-	TGTGCCAGCAGCGAGAGGTTCAATGGCTACACCTTC	CASSERFNGYTF
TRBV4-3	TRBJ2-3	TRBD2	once	TGCGCCAGCAGCCAAGATGGATATCGACGGGAGGGAACAGATACGCAGTATTTT	CASSQDGYRREGTDTQYF
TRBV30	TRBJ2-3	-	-	TGTGCCTGGAGTTGGAGGGGGGGCGTTCGCACAGATACGCAGTATTTT	CAWSWRGGVRTDTQYF
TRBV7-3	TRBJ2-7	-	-	TGTGCCAGCAGCCGAGACTACGGCGAGCAGTACTTC	CASSRDYGEQYF
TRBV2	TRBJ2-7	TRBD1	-	TGTGCCAGCAATCCGGGACAGGGGTACGACGAGCAGTACTTC	CASNPGQGYDEQYF
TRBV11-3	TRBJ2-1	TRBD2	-	TGTGCCAGCAGCTTAGAGGGTAGCGGGAGGATCCAGCCCAGGCACAATGAGCAGTTCTTC	CASSLEGSGRIQPRHNEQFF
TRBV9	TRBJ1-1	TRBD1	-	TGTGCCAGCAGCCCCCAGACAGGGTGGCCTGAAGCTTTCTTT	CASSPQTGWPEAFF
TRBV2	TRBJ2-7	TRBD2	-	TGTGCCAGTTTGGGGACTATCCGTACGGGGCAGTACTTC	CASLGTIRTGQYF
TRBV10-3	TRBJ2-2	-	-	TGTGCCATCCTTTCTAACCCCGGGACACTTAACACCGGGGAGCTGTTTTTT	CAILSNPGTLNTGELFF
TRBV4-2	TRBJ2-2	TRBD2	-	TGTGCCAGCAGCCAAGCACTAGCGGGAGGTACCGGGGAGCTGTTTTTT	CASSQALAGGTGELFF
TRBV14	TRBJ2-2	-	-	TGTGCCAGCAGGATAGCGGAATTCACCGGGGAGCTGTTTTTT	CASRIAEFTGELFF
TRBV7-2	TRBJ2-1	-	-	TGTGCCAGCAGCCCCTGGACAGCGTACAATGAGCAGTTCTTC	CASSPWTAYNEQFF
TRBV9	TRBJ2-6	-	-	TGTGCCAGCAGCGTAGAATCAGGGCTAGGCTCTGGGGCCAACGTCCTGACTTTC	CASSVESGLGSGANVLTF
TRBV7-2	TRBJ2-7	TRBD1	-	TGTGCCAGCAGCTCCCCCCAGGGGGCAATGGTGTACGAGCAGTACTTC	CASSSPQGAMVYEQYF